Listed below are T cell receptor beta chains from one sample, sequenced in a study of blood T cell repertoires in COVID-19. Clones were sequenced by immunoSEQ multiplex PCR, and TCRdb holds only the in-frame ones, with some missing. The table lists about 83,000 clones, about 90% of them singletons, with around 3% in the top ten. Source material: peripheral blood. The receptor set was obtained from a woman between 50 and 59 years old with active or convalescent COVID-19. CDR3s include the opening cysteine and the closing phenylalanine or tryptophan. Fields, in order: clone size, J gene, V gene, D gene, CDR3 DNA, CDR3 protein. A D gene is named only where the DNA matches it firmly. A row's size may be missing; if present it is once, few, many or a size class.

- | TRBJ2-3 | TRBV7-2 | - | TGTGCCAGCAGCCTAGGGGCAGGAGATACGCAGTATTTT | CASSLGAGDTQYF
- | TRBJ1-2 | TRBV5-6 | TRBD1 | TGTGCCAGCAGCTTCGGGACAGGGGATGATGGCTACACCTTC | CASSFGTGDDGYTF
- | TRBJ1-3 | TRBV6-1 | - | TGTGCCAGCAGTGAAGCTGCGGGTATCGTCGGAAACACCATATATTTT | CASSEAAGIVGNTIYF
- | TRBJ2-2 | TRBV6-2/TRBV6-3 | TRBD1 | TGTGCCAGCAGTTACTTTCGGACAGGGGACACCGGGGAGCTGTTTTTT | CASSYFRTGDTGELFF
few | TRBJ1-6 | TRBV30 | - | TGTGCCTGGAGTAGTCTACAGGGTGTAAATTCACCCCTCCACTTT | CAWSSLQGVNSPLHF
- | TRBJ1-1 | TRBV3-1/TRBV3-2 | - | TGTGCCAGCAGCCATACTACAGGAAACACTGAAGCTTTCTTT | CASSHTTGNTEAFF
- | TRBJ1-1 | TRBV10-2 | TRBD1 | TGCGCCAGCAGTGAGTCGACAGGGAGGACTGAAGCTTTCTTT | CASSESTGRTEAFF
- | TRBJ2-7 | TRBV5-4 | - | TGTGCCAGCAGCTTGAGGCAGGGGTTCCACGAGCAGTACTTC | CASSLRQGFHEQYF
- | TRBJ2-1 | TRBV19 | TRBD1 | TGTGCCAGTAGTAGAAGGGGGACAGGGTCATATGAAGAGCAGTTCTTC | CASSRRGTGSYEEQFF
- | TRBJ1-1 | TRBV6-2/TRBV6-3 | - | TGTGCCAGCAGTTGGGGAGGGGCGGGATCCACTGAAGCTTTCTTT | CASSWGGAGSTEAFF
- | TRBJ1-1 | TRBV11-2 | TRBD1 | TGTGCCAGCAGCTTAAGGGTGGGGTTGGACAGGACAAACACTGAAGCTTTCTTT | CASSLRVGLDRTNTEAFF
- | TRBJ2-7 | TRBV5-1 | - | TGCGCCAGCAGCTTGGGAGGCGAGCAGTACTTC | CASSLGGEQYF
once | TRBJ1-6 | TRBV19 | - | TGTGCCAGTAGCCCGCAGTCTTTGGTTTATAATTCACCCCTCCACTTT | CASSPQSLVYNSPLHF
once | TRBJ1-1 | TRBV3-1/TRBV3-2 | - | TGTGCCAGCAGCTTAAGGGGTGGCCGAAGTATCACTGAAGCTTTCTTT | CASSLRGGRSITEAFF
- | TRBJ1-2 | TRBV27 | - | TGTGCCAGCAGTTTCGGACTGGGAAACTATGGCTACACCTTC | CASSFGLGNYGYTF
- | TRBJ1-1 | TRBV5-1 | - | TGCGCCAGCAGCTCACAGGGTTCTAACACTGAAGCTTTCTTT | CASSSQGSNTEAFF
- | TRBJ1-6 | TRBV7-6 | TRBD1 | TGTGCCAGCAGCCCTACAGGGGGATCTAATTCACCCCTCCACTTT | CASSPTGGSNSPLHF
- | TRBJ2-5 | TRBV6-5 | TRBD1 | TGTGCCAGCAGTTACCGCCGGGACAGGCAAGAGACCCAGTACTTC | CASSYRRDRQETQYF
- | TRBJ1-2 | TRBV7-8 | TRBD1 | TGTGCCAGCAGCTCAGCCGGGACAGGGGGCGAGGGTTACACCTTC | CASSSAGTGGEGYTF
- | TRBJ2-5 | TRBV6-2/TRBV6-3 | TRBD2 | TGTGCCAGCAGTTACTCGCCCCTAGCGGGGGGGTCCAGAGAGACCCAGTACTTC | CASSYSPLAGGSRETQYF
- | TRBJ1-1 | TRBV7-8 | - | TGTGCCAGCAGTCGAGGGGAGGCTCAGAACACTGAAGCTTTCTTT | CASSRGEAQNTEAFF
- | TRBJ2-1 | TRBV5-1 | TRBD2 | TGCGCCAGCAGCTTGGGGTCTAGCGGGGGGGCAGAGCAGTTCTTC | CASSLGSSGGAEQFF
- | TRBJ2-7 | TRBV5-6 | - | TGTGCCAGCACCTTCGCATGGGCACCCGAGCAGTACTTC | CASTFAWAPEQYF
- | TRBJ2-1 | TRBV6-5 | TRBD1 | TGTGCCAGCAGTTACTTACAGGGGGAACTATGGGAGCAGTTCTTC | CASSYLQGELWEQFF
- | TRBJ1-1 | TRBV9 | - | TGTGCCAGCAGTCCCCCCGGGGGGGGGCTTATTCTGGCTGAAGCTTTCTTT | CASSPPGGGLILAEAFF
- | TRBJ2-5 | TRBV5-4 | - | TGTGCCAGCAGCTTTCGGAGTCAAGAGACCCAGTACTTC | CASSFRSQETQYF
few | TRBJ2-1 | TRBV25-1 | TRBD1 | TGTGCCAGCAGTTACCGGACAGGGTACAATGAGCAGTTCTTC | CASSYRTGYNEQFF
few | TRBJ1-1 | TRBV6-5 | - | TGTGCCAGCAGTACCCACGGGGTTGGCACTGAAGCTTTCTTT | CASSTHGVGTEAFF
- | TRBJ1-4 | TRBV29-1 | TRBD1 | TGCAGCGTCGCAGGGGGAACTAATGAAAAACTGTTTTTT | CSVAGGTNEKLFF
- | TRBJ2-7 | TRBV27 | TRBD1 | TGTGCCAGCCGGGACAGACTTTACTACGAGCAGTACTTC | CASRDRLYYEQYF
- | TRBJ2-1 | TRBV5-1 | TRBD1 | TGCGCCAGCAGCTTGGGGGACAGGGACTTCGATGAGCAGTTCTTC | CASSLGDRDFDEQFF
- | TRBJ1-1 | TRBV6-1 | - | TGTGCCAGCAGTCCAGGGTTGACGAACACTGAAGCTTTCTTT | CASSPGLTNTEAFF
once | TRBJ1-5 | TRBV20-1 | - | TGCAGTGCTGGACACCAGCCCCAGCATTTT | CSAGHQPQHF
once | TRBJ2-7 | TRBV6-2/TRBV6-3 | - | TGTGCCAGCAGTTACCGGGACAATTTCTACGAGCAGTACTTC | CASSYRDNFYEQYF
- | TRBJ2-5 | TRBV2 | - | TGTGCCAGCAGCGGGCGGGGTGAGACCCAGTACTTC | CASSGRGETQYF
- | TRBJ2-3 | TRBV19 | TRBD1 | TGTGCCAGTAGTATAAACACGGGACAGGGGTCAGATACGCAGTATTTT | CASSINTGQGSDTQYF
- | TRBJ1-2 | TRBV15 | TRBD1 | TGTGCCACCAGCAGAGATATGGACAGGGGTTATGGCTACACCTTC | CATSRDMDRGYGYTF
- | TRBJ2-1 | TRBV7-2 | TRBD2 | TGTGCCAGCAGCAGAATAGCGGGGGCCGGAAATGAGCAGTTCTTC | CASSRIAGAGNEQFF
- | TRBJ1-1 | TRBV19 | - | TGTGCCAGTAGTAGCCCCTTCACAGGTTGGAACACTGAAGCTTTCTTT | CASSSPFTGWNTEAFF
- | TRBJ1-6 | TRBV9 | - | TGTGCCAGCAGCGTTCAGGGATCTAATTCACCCCTCCACTTT | CASSVQGSNSPLHF
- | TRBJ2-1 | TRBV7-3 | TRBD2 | TGTGCCTCCAGAAGCGGGGGGAGCTCCTACAATGAGCAGTTCTTC | CASRSGGSSYNEQFF
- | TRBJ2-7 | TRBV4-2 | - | TGTGCCAGCAGGGCAGGGGTGGGCGAGCAGTACTTC | CASRAGVGEQYF